These 9 T cell receptor beta chains share one sample of origin, sequenced in a study of circulating CD8 cells and anti-PD-1 response in melanoma. Sorting of live CD3+CD8+TCRalphabeta+ cells by PD-1 and/or TIGIT gave four subsets. The QIAseq Immune Repertoire TCR panel built the libraries from approximately 16 ng of total RNA. MiXCR, run by TCRdb on the reads, gives a single entry per CDR3 protein. The data contain approximately 1,600 distinct CDR3 sequences, 9.3% of them singletons. The sample here was CD8+ T cells from PBMCs, taken at baseline or after one month of anti-PD-1 therapy (not recorded which). Every receptor here comes from a human donor with melanoma.

By sample share, this clonotype is medium-sized (0.01 to 0.1%). The chain joins TRBV24-1 to TRBJ2-5; TRBD2 agrees at 10 bases. The CDR3 totals 14 residues. Per germline, CDR1 KGHDR and CDR2 SFDVKD. The trim removed 6 bases at V and 4 bases at J, leaving 4 bases unmatched. The CDR3: CATSSGGAGETQYF. The CDR3 DNA reads as TGTGCCACCAGTAGCGGGGGGGCAGGAGAGACCCAGTACTTC.

Notes on this clonotype: Being one base from a much bigger clone, this may be a read error. The rearrangement joins TRBV30 to TRBJ2-7; D gene ambiguous. The CDR3 sequence is 13 residues long. The V gene's germline CDR1 is GTSNPN and CDR2 SVGIG (reference sequence). The CDR3 sequence is CARSVRSSYEQYF. The CDR3 region has the DNA TGTGCCCGGAGTGTACGAAGCTCCTACGAGCAGTACTTC.

In its sample, this clonotype ranks as medium-sized. This rearrangement joins TRBV20-1 to TRBJ1-2; D gene uncertain. The CDR3 covers 14 residues. In germline, CDR1 is DFQATT, CDR2 SNEGSKA (reference sequence). V lost 0 bases and J 2 bases, leaving 10 bases between the germline ends. CDR3 amino acids: CSARDVTENYGYTF. The CDR3 region has the DNA TGCAGTGCTAGAGATGTGACCGAGAACTATGGCTACACCTTC.

This clonotype has just a few counts. This chain joins TRBV4-1 and TRBJ2-3, with 7 bases lining up with TRBD1. Trimming at V came to 4 bases and at J to 6 bases, leaving 10 bases not matched to a gene. The germline V gene has CDR1 MGHRA and CDR2 YSYEKL. The CDR3 length is 15 residues. CDR3 bases: TGCGCCAGCAGCCGCCTCGGGACAGCGGTGGATACGCAGTATTTT. This encodes CASSRLGTAVDTQYF.

For this clonotype: This sequence may be a read error, since a much larger clone differs from it by one base. This chain uses TRBV19 with TRBJ2-5, with TRBD2 matching over 11 bases. The CDR3 has 16 amino acids. Germline lookup yields CDR1 LNHDA and CDR2 SQIVND (reference sequence). The CDR3 DNA reads as TGTGCCAGTAGTGCGTCAACCGGGACTAGCGGTGAGATCCAGTACTTT. Protein product: CASSASTGTSGEIQYF.

The rearrangement links TRBV29-1 to TRBJ2-2; D may be TRBD2 (7 bases). This CDR3 spans 14 amino acids. With 3 bases removed from V and 2 bases from J, the gap between germline ends came to 10 bases. CDR1 is SQVTM and CDR2 is ANQGSEA in the germline V gene. CDR3: CSVERGPNTGELFF. CDR3 sequence (DNA): TGCAGCGTTGAGCGGGGGCCTAACACCGGGGAGCTGTTTTTT.

Points on this clonotype: The conserved closing phenylalanine or tryptophan is absent in this CDR3, likely reflecting a read error. Because the CDR3's place on the DNA is in doubt, the DNA is left out and the CDR3 is given as listed by TCRdb. This sequence joins TRBV19 and TRBJ2-7; TRBD1, as called in the table, went unchecked against the DNA. Per germline, CDR1 LNHDA and CDR2 SQIVND (reference sequence). Inclusive of both ends, the CDR3 amounts to 15 amino acids. This chain's CDR3 is CASSLSTGSLDEQCL.

This clonotype is termed large. The CDR3 is CASRLEGEETQYF. The CDR3 region has the DNA TGTGCCAGTAGACTAGAGGGGGAAGAGACGCAGTATTTT. This sequence joins TRBV19 and TRBJ2-3; maybe TRBD1 (6 bases). This CDR3 comprises 13 residues. The V end lost 6 bases, the J end lost 9 bases, and 16 bases lay between the germline ends. Germline lookup yields CDR1 LNHDA and CDR2 SQIVND (reference sequence). The full variable domain, in which reference TRBV19 and TRBJ2-3 provide the parts outside the CDR3, is DGGITQSPKYLFRKEGQNVTLSCEQNLNHDAMYWYRQDPGQGLRLIYYSQIVNDFQKGDIAEGYSVSREKKESFPLTVTSAQKNPTAFYLCASRLEGEETQYFGPGTRLTVL.

This clonotype is large within its sample. The chain joins TRBV19 to TRBJ2-1; TRBD2 matches at 13 bases. Germline V gene data show CDR1 as LNHDA and CDR2 as SQIVND (reference sequence). V dropped 5 bases and J dropped 5; count of bases not matched to a gene: 3. This CDR3 contains 15 residues. CDR3 DNA sequence: TGTGCCAGTAGTGCGACTAGCGGGGGGAACAATGAGCAGTTCTTC. Translated, it gives CASSATSGGNNEQFF.